This entry describes one T cell receptor beta chain. The data derive from a study of cytomegalovirus exposure and HLA in healthy donors. Vbeta (60) and Jbeta (13) primers were used in the PCR. Using immunoSEQ multiplex PCR, the repertoire was profiled, and TCRdb retains in-frame clones only, with some absent. Of about 150,000 clones listed, approximately 82% are singletons. In germline, CDR1 is SGHVS, CDR2 FNYEAQ. CDR3 length equals 15 residues. V was clipped by 5 bases and J by 5 bases, with 17 bases between them. The chain uses TRBV7-6 and TRBJ2-3, with D possibly being TRBD1 (6 bases). The sequenced sample consisted of PBMCs. The TCR originated in a man aged 40-55 years in good health and CMV-seronegative. The CDR3 region has the DNA TGTGCCAGCAGCCACTACCTACAGGGTATAGATACGCAGTATTTT. This gives the protein CASSHYLQGIDTQYF. Looking up the rest from reference TRBV7-6 and TRBJ2-3 gives the full variable domain: GAGVSQSPRYKVTKRGQDVALRCDPISGHVSLYWYRQALGQGPEFLTYFNYEAQQDKSGLPNDRFSAERPEGSISTLTIQRTEQRDSAMYRCASSHYLQGIDTQYFGPGTRLTVL.